The rows below give T cell receptor beta chains drawn from one sample of a study of blood T cells in healthy people across ages. TCRdb re-called the 5' RACE reads through MiXCR, storing one row per CDR3 protein. Seen here are around 280,000 distinct CDR3 sequences, roughly 29% observed once, and the top ten hold 29%. Sequencing input: blood. The receptors stem from a woman aged 70 to 79 in good health. CDR3s include the opening cysteine and the closing phenylalanine or tryptophan. The order of the fields is CDR3 protein, CDR3 DNA, D gene, V gene, J gene, clone size. A D gene is named only where the DNA matches it firmly. Clone size appears in some rows only: once, few, many, or a class for an expanded clone.

CSASGLGGGRIEFYEQYF,TGCAGTGCTAGCGGTCTCGGGGGCGGCCGAATAGAATTTTACGAGCAGTACTTC,-,TRBV20-1,TRBJ2-7,-
CARGPGQETQYF,TGTGCCAGGGGTCCCGGCCAAGAGACCCAGTACTTC,-,TRBV2,TRBJ2-5,few
CASSFRRGTSGSSEQFF,TGCGCCAGCAGCTTTCGCCGAGGGACTAGCGGGAGTAGTGAGCAGTTCTTC,TRBD2,TRBV5-1,TRBJ2-1,-
CASEGLASYEQYF,TGTGCCAGCGAGGGACTAGCGAGCTACGAGCAGTACTTC,TRBD2,TRBV28,TRBJ2-7,-
CATSVGGPGANVLTF,TGTGCCACCAGCGTAGGGGGTCCTGGGGCCAACGTCCTGACTTTC,-,TRBV15,TRBJ2-6,-
CASSFDMNTEAFF,TGTGCCAGCAGCTTCGACATGAACACTGAAGCTTTCTTT,-,TRBV7-2,TRBJ1-1,-
CATSDLNSYGYTF,TGTGCCACCAGTGATTTGAACAGTTATGGCTACACCTTC,-,TRBV24-1,TRBJ1-2,few
CASSLGKAKGTYF,TGTGCCAGCAGTTTGGGCAAGGCGAAGGGGACCTACTTC,-,TRBV12-3/TRBV12-4,TRBJ2-7,few
CASSFGTVSLAGELFF,TGTGCCAGCAGCTTCGGGACAGTGTCCTTGGCCGGGGAGCTGTTTTTT,TRBD1,TRBV7-9,TRBJ2-2,-
CASSLVVGEKLFF,TGCGCCAGCAGCTTGGTTGTCGGTGAAAAACTGTTTTTT,-,TRBV5-1,TRBJ1-4,few
CASSPQGMMETQYF,TGTGCCAGCAGTCCCCAGGGTATGATGGAGACCCAGTACTTC,-,TRBV12-3/TRBV12-4,TRBJ2-5,-
CSARQGTDTQYF,TGCAGTGCTAGACAGGGAACAGATACGCAGTATTTT,-,TRBV20-1,TRBJ2-3,few
CASSYEGHFQETQYF,TGTGCCAGCAGTTACGAGGGACATTTCCAAGAGACCCAGTACTTC,-,TRBV6-6,TRBJ2-5,-
CSASPGQGINSPLHF,TGCAGTGCGAGCCCGGGACAGGGGATTAATTCACCCCTCCACTTT,TRBD1,TRBV20-1,TRBJ1-6,few
CSARDPTGLEKLFF,TGCAGTGCTAGAGACCCCACAGGGCTTGAAAAACTGTTTTTT,-,TRBV20-1,TRBJ1-4,-
CASSPSFGTVNTGELFF,TGTGCCAGTAGTCCCTCATTCGGTACCGTGAACACCGGGGAGCTGTTTTTT,-,TRBV19,TRBJ2-2,few
CASSVGYREKNIQYF,TGTGCCAGCAGCGTAGGATACAGGGAAAAAAACATTCAGTACTTC,-,TRBV9,TRBJ2-4,many
CASSASPTNEKLFF,TGTGCCAGCAGCGCGAGTCCAACTAATGAAAAACTGTTTTTT,-,TRBV9,TRBJ1-4,-
CASSLATRTNEQFF,TGTGCCAGCAGTCTAGCTACTAGAACCAATGAGCAGTTCTTC,-,TRBV2,TRBJ2-1,few
CSARRTGGSNYGYTF,TGCAGTGCTAGGAGAACAGGGGGCAGTAACTATGGCTACACCTTC,TRBD1,TRBV20-1,TRBJ1-2,few
CASSLGDTKAFF,TGTGCCAGCAGCTTAGGGGACACCAAAGCTTTCTTT,-,TRBV7-9,TRBJ1-1,few
CASSEGGFRSTEAFF,TGTGCCAGCAGTGAAGGGGGATTTCGGTCTACTGAAGCTTTCTTT,-,TRBV6-1,TRBJ1-1,-
CSAREPGTTQETQYF,TGCAGTGCTAGAGAGCCCGGGACTACACAAGAGACCCAGTACTTC,TRBD2,TRBV20-1,TRBJ2-5,many
CASSFQAGNTGELFF,TGTGCCAGCAGCTTTCAAGCGGGGAACACCGGGGAGCTGTTTTTT,-,TRBV7-2,TRBJ2-2,-
CASTPSYTGELFF,TGTGCCAGCACTCCTTCCTACACCGGGGAGCTGTTTTTT,-,TRBV12-3/TRBV12-4,TRBJ2-2,few
CSVGTGNIYEQYF,TGCAGCGTCGGGACAGGGAATATCTACGAGCAGTACTTC,TRBD1,TRBV29-1,TRBJ2-7,many